Listed here is a single TCR beta chain. Germline loops: CDR1 MNHNS, CDR2 SASEGT. The ends were cut back, 0 bases at V and 5 bases at J, with 14 bases in the middle. The CDR3 runs to 15 residues. These data come from a study of blood T cell repertoires in COVID-19. Using immunoSEQ multiplex PCR, the repertoire was profiled, and TCRdb retains in-frame clones only, with some absent. The sample has about 440,000 clones, around 89% seen once. This TCR was sampled from a woman aged 30 to 39 with acute or convalescent COVID-19. Input material: peripheral blood. The chain links TRBV6-1 to TRBJ2-7, with D perhaps TRBD1 (5 bases). CDR3 nucleotides: TGTGCCAGCAGTGAAGCACGCAGGGCCGGGCACGAGCAGTACTTC. Its translation: CASSEARRAGHEQYF.